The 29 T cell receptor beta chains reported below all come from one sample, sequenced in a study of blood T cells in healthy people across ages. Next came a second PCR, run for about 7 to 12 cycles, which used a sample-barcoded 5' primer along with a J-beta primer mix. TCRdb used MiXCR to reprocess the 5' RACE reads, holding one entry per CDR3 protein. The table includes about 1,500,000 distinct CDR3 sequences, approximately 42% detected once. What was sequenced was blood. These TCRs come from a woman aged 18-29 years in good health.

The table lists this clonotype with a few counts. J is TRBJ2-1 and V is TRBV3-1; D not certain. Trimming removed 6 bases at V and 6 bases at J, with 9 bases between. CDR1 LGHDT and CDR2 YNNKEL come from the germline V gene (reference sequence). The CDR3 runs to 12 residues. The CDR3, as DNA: TGTGCCAGCAGAGGTCAACTCAATGAGCAGTTCTTC. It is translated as CASRGQLNEQFF.

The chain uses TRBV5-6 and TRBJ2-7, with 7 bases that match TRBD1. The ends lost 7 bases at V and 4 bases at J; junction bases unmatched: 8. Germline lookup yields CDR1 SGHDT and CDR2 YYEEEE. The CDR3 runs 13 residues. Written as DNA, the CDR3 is TGTGCCAGCTCCGACAGGGAGCAGTACGAGCAGTACTTC. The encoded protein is CASSDREQYEQYF.

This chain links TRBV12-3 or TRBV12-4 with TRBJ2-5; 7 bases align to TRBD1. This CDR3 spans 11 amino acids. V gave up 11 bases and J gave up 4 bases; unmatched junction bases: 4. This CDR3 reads CASWDRETQYF. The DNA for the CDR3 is TGTGCCTCCTGGGACAGAGAGACCCAGTACTTC.

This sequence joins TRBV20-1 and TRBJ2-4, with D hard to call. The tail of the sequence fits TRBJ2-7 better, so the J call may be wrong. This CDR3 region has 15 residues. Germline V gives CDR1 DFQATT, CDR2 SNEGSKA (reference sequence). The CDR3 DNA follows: TGCAGTGCTAGACAGGTTGGCCGGCTTAGTGGCGAGCAGTACTTC. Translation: CSARQVGRLSGEQYF.

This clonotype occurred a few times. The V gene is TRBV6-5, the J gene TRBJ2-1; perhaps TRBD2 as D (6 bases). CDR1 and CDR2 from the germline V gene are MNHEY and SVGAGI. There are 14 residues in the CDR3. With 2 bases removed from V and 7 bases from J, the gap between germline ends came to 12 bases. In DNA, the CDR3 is TGTGCCAGCAGTTACCCGGGAGTGCGGAATGAGCAGTTCTTC. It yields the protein CASSYPGVRNEQFF.

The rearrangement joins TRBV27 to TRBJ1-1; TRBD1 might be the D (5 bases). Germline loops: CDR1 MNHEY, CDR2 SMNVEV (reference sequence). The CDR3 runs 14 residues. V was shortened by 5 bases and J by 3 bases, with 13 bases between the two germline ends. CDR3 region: CASSVVMTDTEAFF. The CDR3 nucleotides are TGTGCCAGCAGTGTCGTTATGACAGACACTGAAGCTTTCTTT.

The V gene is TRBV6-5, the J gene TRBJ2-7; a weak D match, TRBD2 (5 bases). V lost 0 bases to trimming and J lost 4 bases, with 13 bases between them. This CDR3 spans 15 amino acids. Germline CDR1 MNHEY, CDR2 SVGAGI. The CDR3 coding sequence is TGTGCCAGCAGTTACTCTGCTAGCAGCTTTTACGAGCAGTACTTC. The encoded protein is CASSYSASSFYEQYF.

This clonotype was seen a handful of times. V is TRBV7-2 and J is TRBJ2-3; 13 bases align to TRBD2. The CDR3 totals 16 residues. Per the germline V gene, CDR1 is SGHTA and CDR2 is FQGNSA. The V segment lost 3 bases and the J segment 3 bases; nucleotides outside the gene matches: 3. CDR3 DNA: TGTGCCAGCAGCTTGGGGACTAGCGGGGCTACAGATACGCAGTATTTT. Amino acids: CASSLGTSGATDTQYF.

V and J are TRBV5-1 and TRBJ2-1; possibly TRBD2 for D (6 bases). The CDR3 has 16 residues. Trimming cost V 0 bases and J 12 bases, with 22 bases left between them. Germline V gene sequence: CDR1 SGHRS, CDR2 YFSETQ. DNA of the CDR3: TGCGCCAGCAGCTTGGATACTAGCCGGGATGGGGTTGTGCAGTTCTTC. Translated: CASSLDTSRDGVVQFF.

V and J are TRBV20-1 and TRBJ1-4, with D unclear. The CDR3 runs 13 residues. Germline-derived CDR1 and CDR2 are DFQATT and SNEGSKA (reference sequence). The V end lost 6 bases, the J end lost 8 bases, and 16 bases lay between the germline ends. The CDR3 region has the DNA TGCAGTGCCTACCGGTCCGCCTGGGAAAAACTGTTTTTT. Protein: CSAYRSAWEKLFF.

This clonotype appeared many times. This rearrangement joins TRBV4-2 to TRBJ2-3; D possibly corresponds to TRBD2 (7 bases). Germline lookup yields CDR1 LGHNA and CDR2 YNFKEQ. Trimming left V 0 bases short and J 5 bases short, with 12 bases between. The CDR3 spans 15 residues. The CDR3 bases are TGTGCCAGCAGCCAAGATAGGGGGGGCCTAGATACGCAGTATTTT. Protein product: CASSQDRGGLDTQYF.

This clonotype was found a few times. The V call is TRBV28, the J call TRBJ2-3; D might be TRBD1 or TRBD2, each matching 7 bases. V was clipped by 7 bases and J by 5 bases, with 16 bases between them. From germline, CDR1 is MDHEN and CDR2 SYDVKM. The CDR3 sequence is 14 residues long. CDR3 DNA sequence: TGTGCCAGCAATCTTTCAGGGGGGGGAGATACGCAGTATTTT. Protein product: CASNLSGGGDTQYF.

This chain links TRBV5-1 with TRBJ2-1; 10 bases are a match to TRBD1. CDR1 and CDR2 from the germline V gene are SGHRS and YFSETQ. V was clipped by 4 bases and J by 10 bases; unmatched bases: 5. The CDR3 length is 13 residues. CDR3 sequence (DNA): TGCGCCAGCAGCAGGACAGGGGGAAAAGAGCAGTTCTTC. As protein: CASSRTGGKEQFF.

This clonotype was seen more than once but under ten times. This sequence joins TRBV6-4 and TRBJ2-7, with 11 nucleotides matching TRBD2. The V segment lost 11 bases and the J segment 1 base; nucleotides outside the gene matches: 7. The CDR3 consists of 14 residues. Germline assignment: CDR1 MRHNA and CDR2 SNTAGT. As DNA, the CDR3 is TGTGCCCGGTTGACTAGCGGGGTTTCCTACGAGCAGTACTTC. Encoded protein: CARLTSGVSYEQYF.

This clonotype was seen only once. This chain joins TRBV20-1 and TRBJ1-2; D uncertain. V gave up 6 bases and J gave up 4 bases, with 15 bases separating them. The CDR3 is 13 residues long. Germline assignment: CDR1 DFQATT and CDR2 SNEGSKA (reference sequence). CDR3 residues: CSAKAKAGYGYTF. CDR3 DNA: TGCAGTGCCAAAGCGAAGGCTGGCTATGGCTACACCTTC.

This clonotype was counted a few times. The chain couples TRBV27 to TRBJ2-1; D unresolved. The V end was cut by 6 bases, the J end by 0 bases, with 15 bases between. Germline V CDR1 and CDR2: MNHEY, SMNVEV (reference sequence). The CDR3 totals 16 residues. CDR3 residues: CASSDRTVSSYNEQFF. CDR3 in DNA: TGTGCCAGCAGCGATCGGACGGTTAGCTCCTACAATGAGCAGTTCTTC.

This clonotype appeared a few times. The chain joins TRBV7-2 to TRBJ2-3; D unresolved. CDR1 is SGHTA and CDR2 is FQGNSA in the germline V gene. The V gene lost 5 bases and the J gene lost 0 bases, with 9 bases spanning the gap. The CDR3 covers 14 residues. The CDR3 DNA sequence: TGTGCCAGCAGCGCCCTTGGGAGCACAGATACGCAGTATTTT. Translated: CASSALGSTDTQYF.

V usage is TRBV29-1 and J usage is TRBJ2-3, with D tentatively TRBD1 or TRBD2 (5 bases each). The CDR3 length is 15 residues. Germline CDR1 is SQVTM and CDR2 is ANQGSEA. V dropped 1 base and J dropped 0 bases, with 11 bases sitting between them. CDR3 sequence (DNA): TGCAGCGTTGAAGGAGGGCAGGGTAGCACAGATACGCAGTATTTT. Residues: CSVEGGQGSTDTQYF.

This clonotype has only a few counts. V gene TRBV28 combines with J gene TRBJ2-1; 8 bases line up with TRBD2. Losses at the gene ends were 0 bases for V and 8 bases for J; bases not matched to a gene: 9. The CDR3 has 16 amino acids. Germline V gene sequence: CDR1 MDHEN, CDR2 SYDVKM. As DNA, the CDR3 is TGTGCCAGCAGTTTATGGTCGGGGGGGGCATTCTATGAGCAGTTCTTC. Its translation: CASSLWSGGAFYEQFF. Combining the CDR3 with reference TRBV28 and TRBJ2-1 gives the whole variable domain DVKVTQSSRYLVKRTGEKVFLECVQDMDHENMFWYRQDPGLGLRLIYFSYDVKMKEKGDIPEGYSVSREKKERFSLILESASTNQTSMYLCASSLWSGGAFYEQFFGPGTRLTVL.

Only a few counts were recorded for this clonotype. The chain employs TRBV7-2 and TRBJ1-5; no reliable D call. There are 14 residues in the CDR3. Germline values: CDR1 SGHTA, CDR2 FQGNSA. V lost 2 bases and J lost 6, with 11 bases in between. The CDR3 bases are TGTGCCAGCAGCTTACAGGCCGTGGCTCAGCCCCAGCATTTT. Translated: CASSLQAVAQPQHF.

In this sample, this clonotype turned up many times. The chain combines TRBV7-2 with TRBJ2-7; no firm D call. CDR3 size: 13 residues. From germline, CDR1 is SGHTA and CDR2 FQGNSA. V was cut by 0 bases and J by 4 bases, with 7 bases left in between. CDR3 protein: CASSLASLYEQYF. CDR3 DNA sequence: TGTGCCAGCAGCTTAGCATCGCTTTACGAGCAGTACTTC.

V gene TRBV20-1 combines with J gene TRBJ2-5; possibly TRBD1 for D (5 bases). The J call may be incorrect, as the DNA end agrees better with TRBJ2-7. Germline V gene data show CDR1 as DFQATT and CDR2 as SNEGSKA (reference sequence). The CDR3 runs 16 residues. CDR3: CSARDDRTSSSYEQYF. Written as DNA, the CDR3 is TGCAGTGCTAGAGACGACAGAACCTCTAGCTCCTACGAGCAGTACTTC.

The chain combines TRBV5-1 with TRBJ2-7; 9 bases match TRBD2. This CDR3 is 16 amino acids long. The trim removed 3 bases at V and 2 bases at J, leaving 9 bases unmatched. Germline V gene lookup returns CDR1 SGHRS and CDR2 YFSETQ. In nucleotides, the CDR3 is TGCGCCAGCAGCTCAGGACTAGCGAAGGCCCCCTACGAGCAGTACTTC. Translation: CASSSGLAKAPYEQYF.

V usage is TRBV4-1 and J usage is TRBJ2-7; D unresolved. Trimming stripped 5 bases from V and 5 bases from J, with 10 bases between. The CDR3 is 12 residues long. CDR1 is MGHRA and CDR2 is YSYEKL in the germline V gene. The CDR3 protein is CASSSTINEQYF. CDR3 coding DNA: TGCGCCAGCAGCTCCACCATCAACGAGCAGTACTTC.

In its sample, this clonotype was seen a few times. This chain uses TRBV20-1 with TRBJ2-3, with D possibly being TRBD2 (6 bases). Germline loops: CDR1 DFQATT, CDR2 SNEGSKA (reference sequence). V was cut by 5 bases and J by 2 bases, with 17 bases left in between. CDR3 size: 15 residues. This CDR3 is CSAPPRGAPTDTQYF. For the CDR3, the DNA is TGCAGTGCTCCCCCCCGCGGGGCGCCCACAGATACGCAGTATTTT.

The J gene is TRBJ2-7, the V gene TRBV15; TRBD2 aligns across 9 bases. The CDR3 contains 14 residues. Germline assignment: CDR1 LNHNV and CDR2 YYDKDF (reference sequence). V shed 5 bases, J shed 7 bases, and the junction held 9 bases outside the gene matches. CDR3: CATSASGDYNEQYF. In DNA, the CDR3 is TGTGCCACCAGCGCTAGCGGGGATTACAATGAGCAGTACTTC.

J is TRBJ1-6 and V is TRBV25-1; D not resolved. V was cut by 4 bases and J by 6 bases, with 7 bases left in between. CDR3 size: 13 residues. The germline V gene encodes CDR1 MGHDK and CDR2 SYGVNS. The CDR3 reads CASSGQSNSPLHF. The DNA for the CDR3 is TGTGCCAGCAGTGGTCAGAGTAATTCACCCCTCCACTTT.

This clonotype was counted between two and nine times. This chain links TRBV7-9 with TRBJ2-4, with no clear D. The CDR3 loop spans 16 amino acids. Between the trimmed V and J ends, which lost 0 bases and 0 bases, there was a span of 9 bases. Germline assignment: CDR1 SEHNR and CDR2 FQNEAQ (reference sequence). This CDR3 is CASSLALGVAKNIQYF. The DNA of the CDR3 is TGTGCCAGCAGCTTAGCGCTTGGTGTAGCCAAAAACATTCAGTACTTC.

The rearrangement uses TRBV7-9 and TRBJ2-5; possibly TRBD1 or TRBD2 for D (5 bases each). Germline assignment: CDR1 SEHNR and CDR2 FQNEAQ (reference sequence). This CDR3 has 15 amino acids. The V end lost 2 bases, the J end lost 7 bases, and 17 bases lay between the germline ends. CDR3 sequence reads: CASSLTAGDGGTQYF. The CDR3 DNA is TGTGCCAGCAGCTTAACGGCCGGGGACGGAGGGACCCAGTACTTC.